The 12 T cell receptor beta chains below were found in one sample sequenced in a study of cytotoxic CD8 clonotypes in ibrutinib-treated CLL (dated by TCRdb to the early 2020s). The library was made by the immunoSEQ multiplex PCR assay. Held by TCRdb, this immuneACCESS table contains in-frame sequences only and omits some clones. Under half of the omission traces to an unresolved V gene where checked; the cause of the rest is unknown. The sample records approximately 330,000 clones, 80% of which are singletons. The ten largest clones represent 5% to 7% of the sample. The sample consisted of PBMCs, taken before ibrutinib treatment. These receptors were collected from a human donor with chronic lymphocytic leukemia.

V is TRBV4-1 and J is TRBJ1-4, with D maybe TRBD1 (6 bases). Trimming cost V 2 bases and J 8 bases, with 12 bases left between them. CDR1 is MGHRA, CDR2 YSYEKL, per germline. The CDR3 is 14 amino acids. This CDR3 reads CASSQTGRIEKLFF. The DNA for the CDR3 is TGCGCCAGCAGCCAAACAGGGCGAATCGAAAAACTGTTTTTT.

This clone has only a few counts. The chain recombines TRBV4-1 with TRBJ2-4; TRBD2 agrees at 12 bases. Trimming cost V 7 bases and J 3 bases; bases outside gene matches: 7. Germline V gene data show CDR1 as MGHRA and CDR2 as YSYEKL. The CDR3 loop spans 16 amino acids. The CDR3 DNA sequence: TGCGCCAGCACGAGACTAGCGGGAGAGGGCAAAAACATTCAGTACTTC. It yields the protein CASTRLAGEGKNIQYF.

The rearrangement links TRBV7-9 to TRBJ2-5; no definite D call. V lost 2 bases, J lost 1 base, and 11 bases lay in between. CDR1 is SEHNR, CDR2 FQNEAQ, per germline (reference sequence). The CDR3 consists of 15 residues. The CDR3 region is CASSLSAGVQETQYF. The CDR3 bases are TGTGCCAGCAGCTTATCGGCAGGCGTCCAAGAGACCCAGTACTTC.

The V and J genes are TRBV11-3 and TRBJ2-2, with 8 positions matching TRBD1. The CDR3 covers 16 residues. Trimming at V came to 4 bases and at J to 1 base, leaving 5 bases not matched to a gene. Germline-derived CDR1 and CDR2 are SGHNT and YENEEA. As DNA, the CDR3 is TGTGCCAGCAGCTCACTTGACAGGGGGAACACCGGGGAGCTGTTTTTT. Translation gives CASSSLDRGNTGELFF.

The chain uses TRBV7-2 and TRBJ2-7, with 15 nucleotides matching TRBD2. The CDR3 runs 16 residues. Germline assignment: CDR1 SGHTA and CDR2 FQGNSA. Trimming took 0 bases from V and 8 from J; bases not matched to a gene: 5. This chain's CDR3 is CASSLAGLAGGPKQYF. For the CDR3, the DNA is TGTGCCAGCAGCTTAGCCGGACTAGCGGGAGGGCCGAAGCAGTACTTC.

The chain is built from TRBV30 and TRBJ2-7; D gene unclear. V lost 0 bases and J lost 4, with 4 bases in between. The CDR3 is 11 amino acids. Germline CDR1 reads GTSNPN; CDR2 reads SVGIG (reference sequence). Here the CDR3 reads CAWSVRYEQYF. For the CDR3, the DNA is TGTGCCTGGAGTGTACGATACGAGCAGTACTTC. Combining the CDR3 with reference TRBV30 and TRBJ2-7 gives the whole variable domain SQTIHQWPATLVQPVGSPLSLECTVEGTSNPNLYWYRQAAGRGLQLLFYSVGIGQISSEVPQNLSASRPQDRQFILSSKKLLLSDSGFYLCAWSVRYEQYFGPGTRLTVT.

V is TRBV7-6 and J is TRBJ2-5, with 10 bases matching TRBD2. Germline V CDR1 and CDR2: SGHVS, FNYEAQ. Trimming cost V 5 bases and J 1 base; bases outside gene matches: 7. There are 16 residues in the CDR3. This CDR3 is CASSPGSGRSQETQYF. CDR3 DNA sequence: TGTGCCAGCAGCCCAGGTAGCGGGAGGTCCCAAGAGACCCAGTACTTC.

V gene TRBV4-3 combines with J gene TRBJ2-3, with D perhaps matching TRBD1 (5 bases). The CDR3 has 14 amino acids. CDR1 and CDR2 (germline): LGHNA, YSLEER. Trimming took 10 bases from V and 3 from J, leaving 17 bases between them. The CDR3 DNA is TGCGCCACCTCGATCGACAGTCTAACAGATACGCAGTATTTT. This sequence encodes CATSIDSLTDTQYF.

This clone appeared many times. The chain uses TRBV6-1 and TRBJ2-5; no clear D. This CDR3 region has 15 residues. Germline lookup yields CDR1 MNHNS and CDR2 SASEGT. Trimming removed 3 bases from V and 2 bases from J, with 13 bases in between. The DNA for the CDR3 is TGTGCCAGCAGTGATTCTTGGGGTCCTCAAGAGACCCAGTACTTC. Protein: CASSDSWGPQETQYF.

The chain joins TRBV18 to TRBJ2-1; TRBD1 agrees at 8 bases. Germline CDR1 reads KGHSH; CDR2 reads LQKENI. This CDR3 spans 17 amino acids. The J segment lost 0 bases and the V segment lost 5 bases, leaving 9 bases of the junction unmatched. The CDR3 DNA reads as TGTGCCAGCTCATCATCCGGGACAGGAAACTCCTACAATGAGCAGTTCTTC. Translation gives CASSSSGTGNSYNEQFF.

This clone showed up just once. This rearrangement joins TRBV7-2 to TRBJ2-1, with 9 positions matching TRBD2. Looked up from germline, CDR1 is SGHTA and CDR2 is FQGNSA. J lost 9 bases, V lost 2 bases, and 11 bases had no gene match. CDR3 length: 16 residues. As DNA, the CDR3 is TGTGCCAGCAGCTTAAATGCGGGAGGGCCTTCTGGTGAGCAGTTCTTC. Translating it yields CASSLNAGGPSGEQFF. Full variable domain (outside the CDR3, taken from reference TRBV7-2 and TRBJ2-1): GAGVSQSPSNKVTEKGKDVELRCDPISGHTALYWYRQSLGQGLEFLIYFQGNSAPDKSGLPSDRFSAERTGGSVSTLTIQRTQQEDSAVYLCASSLNAGGPSGEQFFGPGTRLTVL.

The V call is TRBV30, the J call TRBJ1-2; 7 positions match TRBD1. Germline V gene data show CDR1 as GTSNPN and CDR2 as SVGIG (reference sequence). Trimming took 3 bases from V and 1 from J; bases not matched to a gene: 14. The CDR3 spans 17 residues. The CDR3, as DNA: TGTGCCTGGAGAGAAACGTCCGGGACAGACCTTAACTATGGCTACACCTTC. This sequence encodes CAWRETSGTDLNYGYTF.